This TCR beta chain derives from a study of CD8 T cells in ankylosing spondylitis. Study conclusions and caveats: Typical of ankylosing spondylitis blood, it appeared, was a TCR beta motif of several highly homologous variants.

As for this clonotype: The target antigen is unknown.

CDR1 and CDR2 from the germline V gene are SGDLS and YYNGEE. The J segment lost 8 bases and the V segment lost 0 bases, leaving 11 bases of the junction unmatched. The CDR3 totals 17 residues. Quantitative 5'-RACE with molecular barcodes was used to make the TCR beta libraries. TCRdb processed the 5' RACE reads anew with MiXCR; each CDR3 protein has one entry. In the table there are 100,000 to 150,000 distinct CDR3 sequences, under 20% of which are singletons. Sample: blood, either unsorted or a sorted T cell fraction (not recorded which). The chain employs TRBV9 and TRBJ2-1, with 10 bases matching TRBD1. The clonotype originates from a male donor with ankylosing spondylitis. This CDR3 reads CASSVDLDRGFFDEQFF. CDR3 in DNA: TGTGCCAGCAGCGTAGATCTGGACAGGGGGTTTTTCGATGAGCAGTTCTTC.